The 15 T cell receptor beta chains below were found in one sample sequenced in a study of cytomegalovirus exposure and HLA in healthy donors. The PCR was carried out with 60 Vbeta primers and 13 Jbeta primers. Some clones are missing from TCRdb's copy, which holds only in-frame ones; the method was immunoSEQ multiplex PCR. The table shows about 260,000 clones, with 65% to 85% occurring only once. Sequenced material: PBMCs. The receptors derive from a female donor in good health and CMV-seronegative.

This chain links TRBV6-5 with TRBJ2-4, with D possibly being TRBD1 (5 bases). The CDR3 runs to 15 residues. Trimming left V 2 bases short and J 8 bases short, with 16 bases between. The V gene's germline CDR1 is MNHEY and CDR2 SVGAGI. The CDR3 here is CASSYRGKGKDIQYF. DNA for the CDR3: TGTGCCAGCAGTTACAGGGGAAAGGGTAAAGACATTCAGTACTTC.

The chain joins TRBV4-2 to TRBJ2-7; D perhaps matches TRBD1 (5 bases). V lost 2 bases and J 1 base, leaving 9 bases between the germline ends. The germline gives CDR1 LGHNA, CDR2 YNFKEQ. This CDR3 comprises 14 residues. This chain's CDR3 is CASSQQGQSYEQYF. The CDR3 DNA sequence: TGTGCCAGCAGCCAACAGGGTCAATCCTACGAGCAGTACTTC.

The chain recombines TRBV7-8 with TRBJ2-7, with D possibly TRBD1 on 6 matching bases. Germline V gives CDR1 SGHVS, CDR2 FQNEAQ. CDR3 length: 15 amino acids. The V gene lost 3 bases and the J gene lost 3 bases, with 15 bases spanning the gap. CDR3 coding DNA: TGTGCCAGCAGCTTTCGGGCAGGGGCGAACTACGAGCAGTACTTC. Its translation is CASSFRAGANYEQYF. Looking up the rest from reference TRBV7-8 and TRBJ2-7 gives the full variable domain: GAGVSQSPRYKVAKRGQDVALRCDPISGHVSLFWYQQALGQGPEFLTYFQNEAQLDKSGLPSDRFFAERPEGSVSTLKIQRTQQEDSAVYLCASSFRAGANYEQYFGPGTRLTVT.

The V call is TRBV28, the J call TRBJ1-1; no clear D gene. CDR3 length equals 12 residues. Per germline, CDR1 MDHEN and CDR2 SYDVKM. Trimming cost V 6 bases and J 0 bases, with 5 bases left between them. The CDR3 is CASRPVNTEAFF. CDR3 sequence (DNA): TGTGCCAGCAGGCCGGTGAACACTGAAGCTTTCTTT. Looking up the rest from reference TRBV28 and TRBJ1-1 gives the full variable domain: DVKVTQSSRYLVKRTGEKVFLECVQDMDHENMFWYRQDPGLGLRLIYFSYDVKMKEKGDIPEGYSVSREKKERFSLILESASTNQTSMYLCASRPVNTEAFFGQGTRLTVV.

This chain joins TRBV6-5 and TRBJ2-1; 9 positions match TRBD1. The CDR3 is 14 amino acids. The J segment lost 4 bases and the V segment lost 6 bases, leaving 4 bases of the junction unmatched. Germline CDR1 reads MNHEY; CDR2 reads SVGAGI. The CDR3 loop is CASRPGQGYNEQFF. The CDR3 DNA reads TGTGCCAGCAGACCGGGACAGGGTTACAATGAGCAGTTCTTC.

The CDR3 sequence is CASSIVKGPNTGELFF. The DNA for the CDR3 is TGTGCCAGTAGTATAGTTAAGGGGCCCAACACCGGGGAGCTGTTTTTT. This chain joins TRBV19 and TRBJ2-2, with D tentatively TRBD1 (5 bases). V gave up 1 base and J gave up 2 bases, with 11 bases separating them. The CDR3 runs 16 residues. The germline V gene encodes CDR1 LNHDA and CDR2 SQIVND (reference sequence).

The V and J genes are TRBV6-6 and TRBJ2-7, with D possibly TRBD2 on 6 matching bases. V lost 6 bases and J lost 0, with 18 bases in between. The CDR3 runs to 16 residues. Germline-derived CDR1 and CDR2 are MNHNY and SVGAGI (reference sequence). The CDR3 DNA reads TGTGCCAGCAGCCCCGGGACCGGGAGCCTCTCCTACGAGCAGTACTTC. Its translation: CASSPGTGSLSYEQYF.

This chain uses TRBV10-3 with TRBJ2-2; no clear D. Between the trimmed V and J ends, which lost 8 bases and 4 bases, there was a span of 8 bases. Germline assignment: CDR1 ENHRY and CDR2 SYGVKD. There are 12 residues in the CDR3. The CDR3 region is CAIRPSTGELFF. CDR3 nucleotide sequence: TGTGCCATCCGCCCCAGCACCGGGGAGCTGTTTTTT.

The chain has TRBV15 and TRBJ1-2; a possible D gene is TRBD1 (6 bases). Germline values: CDR1 LNHNV, CDR2 YYDKDF (reference sequence). V shed 5 bases and J shed 5 bases, with 15 bases lying between them. CDR3 length equals 14 residues. CDR3 region: CATSAQRGGYGYTF. The CDR3, as DNA: TGTGCCACCAGCGCCCAGAGGGGGGGGTATGGCTACACCTTC. Complete variable domain (other parts from reference TRBV15 and TRBJ1-2): DAMVIQNPRYQVTQFGKPVTLSCSQTLNHNVMYWYQQKSSQAPKLLFHYYDKDFNNEADTPDNFQSRRPNTSFCFLDIRSPGLGDTAMYLCATSAQRGGYGYTFGSGTRLTVV.

The chain links TRBV5-4 to TRBJ2-3; D gene ambiguous. Trimming pared 4 bases from V and 2 bases from J, leaving 17 bases between. CDR3 length: 16 residues. Germline loops: CDR1 SGHNT, CDR2 YYREEE (reference sequence). The DNA for the CDR3 is TGTGCCAGCAGCCCAGCTCTTGCGGAGTACACAGATACGCAGTATTTT. This encodes CASSPALAEYTDTQYF.

This chain connects TRBV6-5 to TRBJ2-5, with 10 bases that match TRBD2. Near its end, the DNA agrees better with TRBJ2-7, so the J call may be wrong. The CDR3 runs to 13 residues. Germline V gene sequence: CDR1 MNHEY, CDR2 SVGAGI. This chain's CDR3 is CASRPSGSSEQYF. DNA for the CDR3: TGTGCCAGCAGGCCTAGCGGGAGTTCCGAGCAGTACTTC.

The V call is TRBV5-1, the J call TRBJ2-3; D unclear. Per germline, CDR1 SGHRS and CDR2 YFSETQ. CDR3 length equals 15 residues. The ends were cut back, 0 bases at V and 0 bases at J, with 8 bases in the middle. Written as DNA, the CDR3 is TGCGCCAGCAGCTTGGGAGCCGCTAGCACAGATACGCAGTATTTT. Encoded protein: CASSLGAASTDTQYF.

This rearrangement joins TRBV18 to TRBJ2-3; tentative D call: TRBD2 (6 bases). The CDR3 consists of 16 residues. Germline assignment: CDR1 KGHSH and CDR2 LQKENI. Trimming removed 4 bases at V and 3 bases at J, with 17 bases between. The CDR3 loop is CASSRSPGSWTDTQYF. The DNA of the CDR3 is TGTGCCAGCTCACGGTCCCCCGGGAGTTGGACAGATACGCAGTATTTT.

The CDR3 DNA sequence: TGTGCCAGCAGTTACGGAGGACAGGGGGGACGTGGGACCCAGTACTTC. It yields the protein CASSYGGQGGRGTQYF. The J gene is TRBJ2-5, the V gene TRBV6-5, with TRBD1 matching 10 bases. CDR3 length: 16 amino acids. The junction had 10 bases not matched to a gene; V was cut back by 2 bases and J by 7 bases. Per germline, CDR1 MNHEY and CDR2 SVGAGI.

The chain carries TRBV19 and TRBJ2-1; TRBD2 agrees at 10 bases. This CDR3 spans 15 amino acids. Looked up from germline, CDR1 is LNHDA and CDR2 is SQIVND (reference sequence). The V gene end was trimmed by 7 bases and the J gene end by 5 bases; junction bases not matched to a gene: 8. CDR3 residues: CASNEREGQDNEQFF. CDR3 DNA sequence: TGTGCCAGTAATGAGCGGGAGGGCCAGGACAATGAGCAGTTCTTC.